The source of this T cell receptor (beta chain) is a study of cytomegalovirus exposure and HLA in healthy donors. Researchers ran the PCR with 60 Vbeta and 13 Jbeta primers. Sequenced by immunoSEQ multiplex PCR; TCRdb stores in-frame clones only, minus some. The sample holds 130,000 to 150,000 clones, roughly 76% seen once. The CDR3 is 15 amino acids. V was pared by 5 bases and J by 4 bases, with 8 bases of the junction left unmatched. Germline assignment: CDR1 MNHEY and CDR2 SVGAGI. V gene TRBV6-5 combines with J gene TRBJ1-2; 9 nucleotides agree with TRBD1. The sequence was collected from a man younger than 35 in good health and CMV-seronegative. The sequenced sample consisted of PBMCs. CDR3 loop: CASSARTGVGYGYTF. CDR3 in DNA: TGTGCCAGCAGTGCTAGGACAGGGGTAGGCTATGGCTACACCTTC.